A single sample gave rise to the 24 T cell receptor beta chains below, sequenced in a study of early T cells in non-severe SARS-CoV-2 infection. TCRdb re-called the 5' RACE reads with MiXCR, one entry per CDR3 protein. The sample carries 60,000 to 75,000 distinct CDR3 sequences, approximately 4.5% recorded once. The sample in question was whole blood, obtained at baseline. The source of these receptors is an adult who was a healthcare worker with PCR-confirmed SARS-CoV-2 infection or an uninfected control (not recorded which). The donor label of this sample is uncertain.

This clonotype was seen more than once but under ten times. The V gene is TRBV19, the J gene TRBJ1-2; 10 positions agree with TRBD1. The CDR3 is 14 amino acids. With 7 bases clipped from V and 4 bases from J, the junction kept 6 bases outside the gene matches. Germline V gene lookup returns CDR1 LNHDA and CDR2 SQIVND (reference sequence). In nucleotides, the CDR3 is TGTGCCAGTACCACGACAGGGGGCGTCTATGGCTACACCTTC. This sequence encodes CASTTTGGVYGYTF.

This clonotype has more than one count but fewer than ten. J is TRBJ1-5 and V is TRBV18; D is undetermined. This CDR3 comprises 14 residues. Germline loops: CDR1 KGHSH, CDR2 LQKENI. The germline V and J ends were trimmed by 2 bases and 5 bases, with 10 bases remaining between them. The CDR3 DNA sequence: TGTGCCAGCTCACCAACCGAGCTACATCAGCCCCAGCATTTT. It is translated as CASSPTELHQPQHF.

This clonotype was observed at least ten times. The V call is TRBV6-1, the J call TRBJ2-6; D not resolved. In germline, CDR1 is MNHNS, CDR2 SASEGT. This CDR3 has 16 amino acids. The V end was cut by 6 bases, the J end by 0 bases, with 12 bases between. The CDR3 sequence is CASRLDIVSGANVLTF. DNA of the CDR3: TGTGCCAGCAGGCTTGACATTGTCTCTGGGGCCAACGTCCTGACTTTC.

This clonotype was detected ten times or more. The chain is built from TRBV10-3 and TRBJ1-1; perhaps TRBD1 as D (5 bases). Germline CDR1 is ENHRY and CDR2 is SYGVKD. CDR3 size: 14 residues. The V end lost 5 bases, the J end lost 4 bases, and 14 bases lay between the germline ends. The CDR3 nucleotides are TGTGCCATCAGTCCAGGGATGAGTGCCACTGAAGCTTTCTTT. Translation gives CAISPGMSATEAFF.

The chain couples TRBV11-2 to TRBJ2-2; D not certain. V lost 4 bases, J lost 3 bases, and 6 bases lay in between. The CDR3 covers 13 residues. Germline CDR1 SGHAT, CDR2 FQNNGV. CDR3 protein: CASSSRHTGELFF. CDR3 nucleotide sequence: TGTGCCAGCAGCTCACGACACACCGGGGAGCTGTTTTTT. The full variable domain, rest sourced from reference TRBV11-2 and TRBJ2-2, is EAGVAQSPRYKIIEKRQSVAFWCNPISGHATLYWYQQILGQGPKLLIQFQNNGVVDDSQLPKDRFSAERLKGVDSTLKIQPAKLEDSAVYLCASSSRHTGELFFGEGSRLTVL.

The chain is built from TRBV5-1 and TRBJ1-2; unclear D gene. Germline loops: CDR1 SGHRS, CDR2 YFSETQ. The ends were cut back, 1 base at V and 5 bases at J, with 15 bases in the middle. The CDR3 runs 15 residues. CDR3 sequence: CASSLRRQIGYGYTF. The DNA for the CDR3 is TGCGCCAGCAGCTTGCGGAGACAAATTGGATATGGCTACACCTTC.

In its sample, this clonotype was seen many times. This chain connects TRBV20-1 to TRBJ2-1, with TRBD2 matching 10 bases. This CDR3 is built from 16 residues. With 4 bases clipped from V and 6 bases from J, the junction kept 12 bases outside the gene matches. The germline CDR1 and CDR2 sequences are DFQATT and SNEGSKA (reference sequence). As DNA, the CDR3 is TGCAGTGCTACGCCTCTAGCGGGGGCCGGGTCCAATGAGCAGTTCTTC. Its translation is CSATPLAGAGSNEQFF.

This clonotype was seen a few times. The rearrangement links TRBV10-3 to TRBJ2-5; D is possibly TRBD1 (6 bases). Germline loops: CDR1 ENHRY, CDR2 SYGVKD. Trimming stripped 2 bases from V and 4 bases from J, with 17 bases between. The CDR3 is made up of 16 amino acids. The CDR3 sequence is CAISEPGAGGRETQYF. CDR3 DNA sequence: TGTGCCATCAGTGAGCCAGGGGCAGGCGGTCGAGAGACCCAGTACTTC.

This clonotype was seen a handful of times. V usage is TRBV20-1 and J usage is TRBJ2-3; 8 positions match TRBD2. The CDR3 spans 16 residues. Germline V gives CDR1 DFQATT, CDR2 SNEGSKA (reference sequence). Trimming took 0 bases from V and 2 from J; bases not matched to a gene: 7. CDR3 DNA: TGCAGTGCTAGAGATTACGGGGGGGGCCACACAGATACGCAGTATTTT. It specifies CSARDYGGGHTDTQYF.

This clonotype turned up a few times. This chain connects TRBV20-1 to TRBJ2-7, with D possibly TRBD2 on 7 matching bases. Germline V gives CDR1 DFQATT, CDR2 SNEGSKA (reference sequence). The CDR3 length is 10 residues. V was cut by 5 bases and J by 7 bases, with 9 bases left in between. CDR3 loop: CSAGGAEQYF. CDR3 nucleotides: TGCAGTGCTGGGGGGGCTGAGCAGTACTTC.

The V call is TRBV4-1, the J call TRBJ2-3; no clear D. The germline V and J ends were trimmed by 1 base and 3 bases, with 11 bases remaining between them. Germline V gene sequence: CDR1 MGHRA, CDR2 YSYEKL. The CDR3 is made up of 15 amino acids. The CDR3 nucleotides are TGCGCCAGCAGCCAAGGCGGCCCTTCTACAGATACGCAGTATTTT. It yields the protein CASSQGGPSTDTQYF.

In its sample, this clonotype was seen many times. This chain connects TRBV4-3 to TRBJ2-1; D is ambiguous. The V and J ends lost 1 base and 6 bases respectively, with 10 bases between them. Germline V lookup: CDR1 LGHNA, CDR2 YSLEER. The CDR3 covers 14 residues. The CDR3 DNA is TGCGCCAGCAGCCAAGGGTACCGATCCAATGAGCAGTTCTTC. Translation: CASSQGYRSNEQFF.

This clonotype was picked up many times. The V gene is TRBV15, the J gene TRBJ1-2, with D unclear. The V gene's germline CDR1 is LNHNV and CDR2 YYDKDF (reference sequence). Trimming shortened V by 0 bases and J by 5 bases, and 10 bases separated the two germline ends. The CDR3 has 14 amino acids. The CDR3 here is CATSRENPGYGYTF. The CDR3 nucleotides read TGTGCCACCAGCAGAGAAAATCCGGGGTATGGCTACACCTTC. The full variable domain, its missing parts supplied by reference TRBV15 and TRBJ1-2, is DAMVIQNPRYQVTQFGKPVTLSCSQTLNHNVMYWYQQKSSQAPKLLFHYYDKDFNNEADTPDNFQSRRPNTSFCFLDIRSPGLGDTAMYLCATSRENPGYGYTFGSGTRLTVV.

This clonotype was counted many times. V is TRBV29-1 and J is TRBJ1-1; D gene ambiguous. V was trimmed by 7 bases and J by 5 bases, leaving 14 bases between them. The CDR3 loop spans 12 amino acids. The germline CDR1 and CDR2 sequences are SQVTM and ANQGSEA. CDR3 in amino acids: CSARSGYTEAFF. DNA for the CDR3: TGCAGCGCCCGATCGGGTTATACTGAAGCTTTCTTT.

This clonotype was found a few times. The chain carries TRBV10-3 and TRBJ2-6; TRBD2 is a possible D gene (5 bases). V dropped 6 bases and J dropped 2 bases, with 14 bases sitting between them. The CDR3 is 16 residues long. CDR1 and CDR2 from the germline V gene are ENHRY and SYGVKD. The CDR3 reads CAISLASQAGANVLTF. In nucleotides, the CDR3 is TGTGCCATCAGCCTAGCTTCTCAGGCTGGGGCCAACGTCCTGACTTTC.

There are a few counts of this clonotype. This chain joins TRBV4-3 and TRBJ1-1; D remains ambiguous. Trimming left V 5 bases short and J 1 base short, with 5 bases between. The CDR3 covers 12 residues. Germline V CDR1 and CDR2: LGHNA, YSLEER. The CDR3 coding sequence is TGCGCCAGCAGCATGGCGAACACTGAAGCTTTCTTT. It yields the protein CASSMANTEAFF.

This clonotype was detected many times. The V gene is TRBV7-2, the J gene TRBJ2-1; D may be TRBD2 (5 bases). The germline gives CDR1 SGHTA, CDR2 FQGNSA. V dropped 5 bases and J dropped 3 bases, with 14 bases sitting between them. There are 15 residues in the CDR3. The CDR3 region has the DNA TGTGCCAGCAGCGTCGGTTTCGGGAACTACAATGAGCAGTTCTTC. Amino acids: CASSVGFGNYNEQFF.

The sample holds a few counts of this clonotype. The genes are TRBV20-1 and TRBJ1-1, with 7 bases aligning to TRBD1. Unmatched junction bases numbered 10, after V lost 5 bases and J lost 1 base. Germline loops: CDR1 DFQATT, CDR2 SNEGSKA (reference sequence). There are 15 residues in the CDR3. The CDR3 spells CSALTGSTANTEAFF. The CDR3 bases are TGCAGTGCTTTGACAGGGTCAACAGCGAACACTGAAGCTTTCTTT.

This clonotype was recorded at least ten times. The rearrangement links TRBV13 to TRBJ2-3; 9 positions agree with TRBD2. Per the germline V gene, CDR1 is PRHDT and CDR2 is FYEKMQ (reference sequence). Trimming cost V 5 bases and J 7 bases; bases outside gene matches: 7. CDR3 length equals 14 residues. This chain's CDR3 is CASSHSGGSYTQYF. The CDR3 DNA is TGTGCCAGCAGCCATAGCGGGGGCAGTTATACGCAGTATTTT.

This clonotype has ten or more counts. This sequence joins TRBV6-4 and TRBJ2-1, with 7 bases fitting TRBD2. J was trimmed by 4 bases and V by 4 bases; bases with no gene match: 10. This CDR3 has 16 amino acids. Germline V CDR1 and CDR2: MRHNA, SNTAGT. DNA for the CDR3: TGTGCCAGCAGTGCACTCCCGCCGGGGGGATACAATGAGCAGTTCTTC. It yields the protein CASSALPPGGYNEQFF.

This clonotype showed up many times. One end of the junction does not line up with germline, which may come from a read error. The chain links TRBV7-7 to TRBJ2-3; D ambiguous. The CDR3 is 17 residues long. Germline loops: CDR1 SSHAT, CDR2 FNYEAQ (reference sequence). CDR3 loop: CASSFESGGIARYTQYF. CDR3 sequence (DNA): TGTGCTAGCAGCTTCGAGTCCGGTGGCATCGCACGGTATACGCAGTATTTT. The full variable domain, its missing parts supplied by reference TRBV7-7 and TRBJ2-3, is GAGVSQSPRYKVTKRGQDVTLRCDPISSHATLYWYQQALGQGPEFLTYFNYEAQPDKSGLPSDRFSAERPEGSISTLTIQRTEQRDSAMYRCASSFESGGIARYTQYFGPGTRLTVL.

The chain couples TRBV20-1 to TRBJ2-5, with 7 nucleotides matching TRBD1. Germline lookup yields CDR1 DFQATT and CDR2 SNEGSKA (reference sequence). After removal of 5 bases from V and 4 bases from J, the junction contained 4 bases not matched to a gene. The CDR3 has 12 residues. In DNA, the CDR3 is TGCAGTGCTTCGCCAGGGGGAGAGACCCAGTACTTC. Its translation: CSASPGGETQYF.

This clonotype was seen a handful of times. The V and J genes are TRBV27 and TRBJ1-5; D not resolved. Trimming shortened V by 6 bases and J by 2 bases, and 8 bases separated the two germline ends. There are 13 residues in the CDR3. Germline V lookup: CDR1 MNHEY, CDR2 SMNVEV (reference sequence). DNA for the CDR3: TGTGCCAGCAGCGGGCGCGGCAATCAGCCCCAGCATTTT. Protein product: CASSGRGNQPQHF.

This clonotype was picked up a small number of times. The V and J genes are TRBV4-1 and TRBJ2-5; a possible D gene is TRBD2 (6 bases). The CDR3 totals 14 residues. The germline V gene has CDR1 MGHRA and CDR2 YSYEKL. V lost 4 bases and J 2 bases, leaving 11 bases between the germline ends. CDR3 region: CASSLGTSQETQYF. In DNA, the CDR3 is TGCGCCAGCAGCCTCGGGACTTCTCAAGAGACCCAGTACTTC.